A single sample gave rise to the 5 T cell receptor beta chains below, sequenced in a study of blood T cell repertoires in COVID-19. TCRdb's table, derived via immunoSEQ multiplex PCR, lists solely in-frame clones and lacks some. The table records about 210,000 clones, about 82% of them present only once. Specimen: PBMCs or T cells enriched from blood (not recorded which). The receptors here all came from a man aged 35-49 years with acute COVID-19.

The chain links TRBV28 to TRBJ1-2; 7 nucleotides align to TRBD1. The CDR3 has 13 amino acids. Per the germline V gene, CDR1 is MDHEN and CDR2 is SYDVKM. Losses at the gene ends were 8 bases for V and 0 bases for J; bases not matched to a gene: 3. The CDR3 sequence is CASLGQSNYGYTF. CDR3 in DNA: TGTGCCAGCCTGGGACAGTCTAACTATGGCTACACCTTC.

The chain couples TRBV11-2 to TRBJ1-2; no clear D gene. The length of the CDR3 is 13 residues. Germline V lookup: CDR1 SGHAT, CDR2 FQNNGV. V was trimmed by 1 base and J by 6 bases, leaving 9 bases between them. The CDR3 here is CASSLARWDGYTF. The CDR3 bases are TGTGCCAGCAGCTTAGCCAGGTGGGATGGCTACACCTTC.

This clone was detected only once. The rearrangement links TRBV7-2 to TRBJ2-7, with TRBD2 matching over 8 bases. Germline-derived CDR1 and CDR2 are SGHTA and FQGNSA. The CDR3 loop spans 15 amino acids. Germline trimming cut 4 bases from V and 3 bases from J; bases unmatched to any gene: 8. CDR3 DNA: TGTGCCAGCAGCTCCTCGGCGGGAGGCGTCTACGAGCAGTACTTC. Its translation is CASSSSAGGVYEQYF.

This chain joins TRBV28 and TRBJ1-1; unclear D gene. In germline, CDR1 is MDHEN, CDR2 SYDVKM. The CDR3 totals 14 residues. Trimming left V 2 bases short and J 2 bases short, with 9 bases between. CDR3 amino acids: CASSLPGSNTEAFF. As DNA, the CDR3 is TGTGCCAGCAGTTTACCGGGAAGTAACACTGAAGCTTTCTTT.

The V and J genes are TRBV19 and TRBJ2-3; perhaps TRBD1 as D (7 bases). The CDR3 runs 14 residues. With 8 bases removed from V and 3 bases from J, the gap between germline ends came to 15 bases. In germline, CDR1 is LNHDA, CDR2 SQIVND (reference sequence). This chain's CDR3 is CASGTGEVTDTQYF. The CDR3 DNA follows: TGTGCCAGTGGAACAGGGGAGGTAACAGATACGCAGTATTTT.